These 23 T cell receptor beta chains were all obtained from the same sample, sequenced in a study of vaccination and CD4 T cells after COVID-19. An Oncomine TCR Beta short-read assay was used to sequence the DNA from cultured CD4+ T cells. TCRdb redid the calling of the PCR reads with MiXCR, one entry per CDR3 protein. The sample records more than 11,000 distinct CDR3 sequences, less than 55% being singletons. Indicated treatment: roughly 11-day PBMC culture with coronavirus spike peptide pools or control peptides (ViraFEST assay). Which antigens these TCRs recognize remains unknown. The specimen was CD4+ T cells from blood, cultured in vitro. The receptor set was obtained from a human donor who had recovered from COVID-19.

This clonotype was seen a few times. The V gene is TRBV7-2, the J gene TRBJ2-3, with D uncertain. The germline V and J ends were trimmed by 4 bases and 4 bases, with 6 bases remaining between them. From germline, CDR1 is SGHTA and CDR2 FQGNSA. This CDR3 is 12 amino acids long. The chain's CDR3 is CASSSTPDTQYF. The CDR3 region has the DNA TGTGCCAGCAGCTCGACTCCAGATACGCAGTATTTT. Using reference TRBV7-2 and TRBJ2-3 for the parts outside the CDR3, the full variable domain is GAGVSQSPSNKVTEKGKDVELRCDPISGHTALYWYRQSLGQGLEFLIYFQGNSAPDKSGLPSDRFSAERTGGSVSTLTIQRTQQEDSAVYLCASSSTPDTQYFGPGTRLTVL.

The J gene is TRBJ2-1, the V gene TRBV7-9; D may match TRBD1 or TRBD2 (5 bases each). The CDR3 spans 16 residues. Germline V CDR1 and CDR2: SEHNR, FQNEAQ (reference sequence). V dropped 5 bases and J dropped 3 bases, with 17 bases sitting between them. For the CDR3, the DNA is TGTGCCAGCAGCCCTCGGGGCAGGCCGAACTACAATGAGCAGTTCTTC. Protein sequence: CASSPRGRPNYNEQFF.

In its sample, this clonotype was seen once. This chain joins TRBV5-1 and TRBJ2-1; TRBD2 aligns across 9 bases. The germline V gene has CDR1 SGHRS and CDR2 YFSETQ. CDR3 length: 15 amino acids. The V gene end was trimmed by 1 base and the J gene end by 4 bases; junction bases not matched to a gene: 3. The CDR3 DNA follows: TGCGCCAGCAGCTTGACTAGCGGGCTTTACAATGAGCAGTTCTTC. It translates to CASSLTSGLYNEQFF.

This sequence joins TRBV25-1 and TRBJ1-1; D gene unclear. This CDR3 is 14 amino acids long. Trimming left V 6 bases short and J 0 bases short, with 11 bases between. The V gene's germline CDR1 is MGHDK and CDR2 SYGVNS. The CDR3: CASRRHEMNTEAFF. Here the CDR3 DNA reads TGTGCCAGCAGAAGACACGAGATGAACACTGAAGCTTTCTTT.

A single count supports this clonotype. V usage is TRBV7-2 and J usage is TRBJ2-7; perhaps D is TRBD1 or TRBD2 (5 bases each). This CDR3 has 16 residues. Germline CDR1 and CDR2: SGHTA and FQGNSA. Trimming took 2 bases from V and 2 from J, leaving 16 bases between them. CDR3 coding DNA: TGTGCCAGCAGCTTAACCTCCGGGACCGACACCTACGAGCAGTACTTC. This codes for CASSLTSGTDTYEQYF.

The V call is TRBV12-5, the J call TRBJ2-2; a possible D gene is TRBD2 (5 bases). CDR3 length: 17 residues. V was cut by 5 bases and J by 3 bases, with 19 bases left in between. The V gene's germline CDR1 is LGHNT and CDR2 FRNRAP. CDR3 sequence: CASGLLESWEYTGELFF. In DNA, the CDR3 is TGTGCTAGTGGTCTACTAGAGAGCTGGGAGTACACCGGGGAGCTGTTTTTT.

This clonotype occurred a few times. The chain is built from TRBV5-1 and TRBJ2-6; TRBD1 matches 11 bases. Unmatched junction bases numbered 3, after V lost 2 bases and J lost 2 bases. Germline CDR1 is SGHRS and CDR2 is YFSETQ. CDR3 length: 17 residues. The CDR3 bases are TGCGCCAGCAGCTTCCCGGACAGGGGGCCTGGGGCCAACGTCCTGACTTTC. Translating it yields CASSFPDRGPGANVLTF.

CDR3 loop: CASSLVGDRTDTQYF. For the CDR3, the DNA is TGCGCCAGCAGCTTGGTCGGGGACCGCACAGATACGCAGTATTTT. The chain joins TRBV5-1 to TRBJ2-3; D might be TRBD1 or TRBD2, each matching 5 bases. Trimming took off 0 bases at V and 1 base at J, with 9 bases between the two ends. CDR3 length: 15 residues. In germline, CDR1 is SGHRS, CDR2 YFSETQ.

This clonotype has just a few counts. The genes are TRBV7-9 and TRBJ2-3, with D unclear. Germline V gene data show CDR1 as SEHNR and CDR2 as FQNEAQ (reference sequence). The length of the CDR3 is 12 residues. Trimming took off 2 bases at V and 4 bases at J, with 4 bases between the two ends. CDR3 region: CASSLTPDTQYF. CDR3 nucleotides: TGTGCCAGCAGCTTAACCCCAGATACGCAGTATTTT.

The chain links TRBV5-1 to TRBJ2-7; 9 bases line up with TRBD2. J lost 0 bases, V lost 5 bases, and 6 bases had no gene match. Per germline, CDR1 SGHRS and CDR2 YFSETQ. This CDR3 has 15 residues. The CDR3 coding sequence is TGCGCCAGCAGTCCTCTAGCGGGGAGCTCCTACGAGCAGTACTTC. This sequence encodes CASSPLAGSSYEQYF.

This clonotype occurred a few times. CDR3 nucleotide sequence: TGTGCCTGGAACCGACAGACTAATCAGCCCCAGCATTTT. Translation gives CAWNRQTNQPQHF. The chain employs TRBV30 and TRBJ1-5, with D possibly TRBD1 on 5 matching bases. Between the trimmed V and J ends, which lost 4 bases and 4 bases, there was a span of 11 bases. This CDR3 region has 13 residues. Germline V gene data show CDR1 as GTSNPN and CDR2 as SVGIG (reference sequence).

This sequence joins TRBV12-3 or TRBV12-4 and TRBJ2-1; 13 bases are a match to TRBD2. V lost 0 bases, J lost 9 bases, and 5 bases stayed unmatched. This CDR3 region has 16 residues. The CDR3 region is CASSLATGLAGAEQFF. CDR3 coding DNA: TGTGCCAGCAGTTTAGCCACCGGACTAGCGGGGGCTGAGCAGTTCTTC.

This clonotype was seen a few times. The chain joins TRBV2 to TRBJ1-1; TRBD1 is a possible D gene (5 bases). Trimming stripped 7 bases from V and 0 bases from J, with 12 bases between. The CDR3 length is 14 residues. Germline V gene lookup returns CDR1 SNHLY and CDR2 FYNNEI. The chain's CDR3 is CASISGRLNTEAFF. Here the CDR3 DNA reads TGTGCCAGCATTTCGGGACGGCTGAACACTGAAGCTTTCTTT.

V is TRBV27 and J is TRBJ2-2; the match to TRBD2 covers 8 bases. In germline, CDR1 is MNHEY, CDR2 SMNVEV (reference sequence). The CDR3 length is 18 residues. V was pared by 5 bases and J by 2 bases, with 13 bases of the junction left unmatched. The CDR3 region has the DNA TGTGCCAGCAGTCCCCTCGGGGGTGGACTAGCAAACACCGGGGAGCTGTTTTTT. Translation gives CASSPLGGGLANTGELFF.

V is TRBV6-1 and J is TRBJ2-2; 11 bases agree with TRBD2. CDR1 is MNHNS, CDR2 SASEGT, per germline. CDR3 length: 16 residues. Losses at the gene ends were 11 bases for V and 2 bases for J; bases not matched to a gene: 10. CDR3 amino acids: CASPQGLAANTGELFF. CDR3 DNA: TGTGCCTCCCCCCAGGGACTAGCGGCTAACACCGGGGAGCTGTTTTTT.

This clonotype was counted only a few times. The CDR3 spells CASSQTGQVGAQPQHF. DNA of the CDR3: TGCGCCAGCAGCCAGACGGGACAGGTCGGGGCTCAGCCCCAGCATTTT. V usage is TRBV4-1 and J usage is TRBJ1-5, with TRBD1 matching 8 bases. Germline V lookup: CDR1 MGHRA, CDR2 YSYEKL. The junction had 10 bases not matched to a gene; V was cut back by 3 bases and J by 6 bases. The CDR3 is 16 amino acids.

This clonotype appeared a single time. The V call is TRBV11-3, the J call TRBJ2-3; 10 positions agree with TRBD1. The CDR3 is made up of 16 amino acids. V gave up 3 bases and J gave up 2 bases; unmatched junction bases: 5. Per germline, CDR1 SGHNT and CDR2 YENEEA. DNA of the CDR3: TGTGCCAGCAGCTTCCGGGGACAGGGGCCCACAGATACGCAGTATTTT. Encoded protein: CASSFRGQGPTDTQYF.

V gene TRBV7-2 combines with J gene TRBJ2-7, with 10 bases that match TRBD1. Germline V gene sequence: CDR1 SGHTA, CDR2 FQGNSA. The V gene end was trimmed by 5 bases and the J gene end by 6 bases; junction bases not matched to a gene: 4. The CDR3 length is 13 residues. DNA of the CDR3: TGTGCCAGCAGCCGGGACAGGGGTGGCGAGCAGTACTTC. Encoded protein: CASSRDRGGEQYF.

This chain joins TRBV6-4 and TRBJ1-6; D perhaps matches TRBD1 (6 bases). Germline CDR1 is MRHNA and CDR2 is SNTAGT. The CDR3 consists of 14 residues. The V and J ends lost 8 bases and 9 bases respectively, with 17 bases between them. The DNA of the CDR3 is TGTGCCAGCTCGTTGGAGACAGGTAGTTCACCCCTCCACTTT. Its translation is CASSLETGSSPLHF.

As to this clonotype: Germline and junction disagree at one end, which may indicate a read error. The CDR3 nucleotides are TGTGTCAGCAGTTTATTCCCCCCGCGGTTAGCTAACTATGGCTACACCTTC. The encoded protein is CVSSLFPPRLANYGYTF. V and J are TRBV27 and TRBJ1-2; no firm D call. Germline V CDR1 and CDR2: MNHEY, SMNVEV (reference sequence). The CDR3 is 17 amino acids.

The V call is TRBV3-1, the J call TRBJ2-5; 8 bases agree with TRBD2. This CDR3 has 14 amino acids. Looked up from germline, CDR1 is LGHDT and CDR2 is YNNKEL (reference sequence). V shed 5 bases, J shed 5 bases, and the junction held 7 bases outside the gene matches. The CDR3 nucleotides are TGTGCCAGCAGCTCCAGCGGGAGAGGGGAGACCCAGTACTTC. Translating gives CASSSSGRGETQYF.

In this sample, this clonotype turned up a few times. This chain uses TRBV10-2 with TRBJ1-5, with D hard to call. V shed 4 bases and J shed 2 bases, with 15 bases lying between them. The CDR3 length is 16 residues. The V gene's germline CDR1 is WSHSY and CDR2 SAAADI. The CDR3 coding sequence is TGCGCCAGCAGTGGGGGAGTAGTTGGTGGCAATCAGCCCCAGCATTTT. Its translation: CASSGGVVGGNQPQHF.

The sample holds one count of this clonotype. The chain combines TRBV11-2 with TRBJ1-6; D may be TRBD1 (5 bases). CDR3 length: 17 amino acids. Germline V gene data show CDR1 as SGHAT and CDR2 as FQNNGV. V lost 3 bases, J lost 7 bases, and 19 bases lay in between. Written as DNA, the CDR3 is TGTGCCAGCAGCTTGCTCTCCTCCGGGGCCAGCAATTCACCCCTCCACTTT. Translated, it gives CASSLLSSGASNSPLHF.